Shown below are 4 T cell receptor beta chains from a single sample sequenced in a study of T cells after yellow fever vaccination. TCRdb itself ran the 5' RACE reads through MiXCR, one entry per CDR3 protein. The sample carries some 130,000 distinct CDR3 sequences, about 6.9% recorded once. Specimen: CD4+ T cells sorted from PBMCs, collected 10 days after the yellow fever booster vaccination. The receptors originated from a man aged 25-45 years who received the YFV17D yellow fever vaccine.

The sample holds many counts of this clonotype. This rearrangement joins TRBV18 to TRBJ1-2; tentatively, D is TRBD1 (5 bases). CDR3 length: 15 amino acids. The V end lost 1 base, the J end lost 0 bases, and 9 bases lay between the germline ends. Germline V gene data show CDR1 as KGHSH and CDR2 as LQKENI. This CDR3 is CASSPQGTSNYGYTF. In DNA, the CDR3 is TGTGCCAGCTCACCACAGGGGACCTCTAACTATGGCTACACCTTC.

This clonotype was detected many times. V usage is TRBV6-1 and J usage is TRBJ2-1; 8 bases map to TRBD2. The junction had 8 bases not matched to a gene; V was cut back by 5 bases and J by 5 bases. Germline V CDR1 and CDR2: MNHNS, SASEGT. The CDR3 is 15 residues long. The DNA for the CDR3 is TGTGCCAGCAGTCCTCCTGGGACTAGGGACAATGAGCAGTTCTTC. This sequence encodes CASSPPGTRDNEQFF.

This clonotype was detected ten times or more. The DNA for the CDR3 is TGCAGCGTTCTTGACCGGGGACTAGACCATATATTCGAGCAGTACTTC. Translated, it gives CSVLDRGLDHIFEQYF. The chain combines TRBV29-1 with TRBJ2-7; TRBD2 matches 8 bases. This CDR3 has 16 amino acids. CDR1 and CDR2 (germline): SQVTM, ANQGSEA. V trimming: 5 bases; J trimming: 6 bases; junction bases outside the gene matches: 18.

In this sample, this clonotype turned up a few times. This sequence joins TRBV20-1 and TRBJ2-2, with 11 bases identical to TRBD2. Germline CDR1 reads DFQATT; CDR2 reads SNEGSKA (reference sequence). Losses at the gene ends were 4 bases for V and 5 bases for J; bases not matched to a gene: 3. The CDR3 extends over 14 amino acids. CDR3 sequence reads: CSAKIAGGTGELFF. The CDR3 DNA reads as TGCAGTGCTAAAATAGCGGGAGGGACCGGGGAGCTGTTTTTT.